The rows below give T cell receptor beta chains drawn from one sample of a study of blood T cell repertoires in COVID-19. The table came from immunoSEQ multiplex PCR; TCRdb's copy has only in-frame clones and leaves some out. The sample gives under 75,000 clones, roughly 89% of which show up once; roughly 2% is in the top ten. Material for sequencing was peripheral blood. All receptors come from a young man with acute or convalescent COVID-19. The CDR3 runs from the conserved cysteine through the conserved F or W. The D gene is left open where the match is weak. Clone size is shown for a subset of rows, as once, few, many or a class of expanded clone.

size: -
J: TRBJ2-3
D: TRBD2
V: TRBV9
DNA: TGTGCCAGCAGCGTATTAAGCGGGGCGGTCGATACGCAGTATTTT
CDR3: CASSVLSGAVDTQYF

size: -
J: TRBJ2-1
D: TRBD2
V: TRBV25-1
DNA: TGTGCCAGCAGTGAACTCTTAGCGGGAGGGGTCAATGAGCAGTTCTTC
CDR3: CASSELLAGGVNEQFF

size: -
J: TRBJ2-1
D: TRBD2
V: TRBV30
DNA: TGTGCCTGGGGTTGGGGGCTAGCGGGATACAATGAGCAGTTCTTC
CDR3: CAWGWGLAGYNEQFF

size: -
J: TRBJ1-1
D: -
V: TRBV7-9
DNA: TGTGCCAGCAGCTTTACTGGGGCGGCTTTCTTT
CDR3: CASSFTGAAFF

size: -
J: TRBJ1-1
D: -
V: TRBV18
DNA: TGTGCCAGCTCACCCGAAGGGGACACTGAAGCTTTCTTT
CDR3: CASSPEGDTEAFF

size: -
J: TRBJ2-3
D: -
V: TRBV6-4
DNA: TGTGCCAGCAGCGGCCGGGCGGGTGGCACAGATACGCAGTATTTT
CDR3: CASSGRAGGTDTQYF

size: -
J: TRBJ2-3
D: -
V: TRBV18
DNA: TGTGCCAGCTCCCCGACAGTCGAAGATACGCAGTATTTT
CDR3: CASSPTVEDTQYF

size: once
J: TRBJ1-2
D: TRBD1
V: TRBV12-3/TRBV12-4
DNA: TGTGCCAGCAGTTCTCGGACAGGGGATGGCTACACCTTC
CDR3: CASSSRTGDGYTF

size: -
J: TRBJ2-5
D: TRBD2
V: TRBV7-2
DNA: TGTGCCAGCAGCTTAAGGGCGGGAGTCGGGGAGACCCAGTACTTC
CDR3: CASSLRAGVGETQYF

size: -
J: TRBJ1-5
D: -
V: TRBV30
DNA: TGTGCCTGGAGTGTTGGGCAGGTAGACAATCAGCCCCAGCATTTT
CDR3: CAWSVGQVDNQPQHF

size: -
J: TRBJ1-2
D: -
V: TRBV27
DNA: TGTGCCAGCAGTTTAACCTGGACTTTCAAAGGCTATGGCTACACCTTC
CDR3: CASSLTWTFKGYGYTF

size: -
J: TRBJ2-5
D: -
V: TRBV6-6
DNA: TGTGCCAGCAGTCGAACCCCGGGCGGGGGCCGTTTAGGGGAGACCCAGTACTTC
CDR3: CASSRTPGGGRLGETQYF

size: -
J: TRBJ1-6
D: -
V: TRBV7-3
DNA: TGTGCCAGCAGCCCCACAATTAATTCACCCCTCCACTTT
CDR3: CASSPTINSPLHF

size: -
J: TRBJ2-5
D: -
V: TRBV5-4
DNA: TGTGCCAGCAGCAAACGGACAACGACACAAGAGACCCAGTACTTC
CDR3: CASSKRTTTQETQYF

size: -
J: TRBJ1-2
D: -
V: TRBV25-1
DNA: TGTGCCAGCAGTCCATCCCAGGCCTATGGCTACACCTTC
CDR3: CASSPSQAYGYTF

size: -
J: TRBJ1-1
D: -
V: TRBV30
DNA: TGTGCCTGGTGTCTACAGGGTGGCACTGAAGCTTTCTTT
CDR3: CAWCLQGGTEAFF

size: -
J: TRBJ1-2
D: -
V: TRBV19
DNA: TGTGCCAGTAGTATTGGCAGTAACTATGGCTACACCTTC
CDR3: CASSIGSNYGYTF

size: -
J: TRBJ1-6
D: -
V: TRBV18
DNA: TGTGCCAGCTCTCGTCAGGGGACGAATAATTCACCCCTCCACTTT
CDR3: CASSRQGTNNSPLHF

size: -
J: TRBJ1-5
D: TRBD1
V: TRBV19
DNA: TGTGCCAGTAAACCTACAGGGGCAGATCAGCCCCAGCATTTT
CDR3: CASKPTGADQPQHF

size: -
J: TRBJ1-2
D: -
V: TRBV11-2
DNA: TGTGCCAGCAGCCCCAGTGGGCAGCTGTATGGCTACACCTTC
CDR3: CASSPSGQLYGYTF

size: -
J: TRBJ1-1
D: TRBD1
V: TRBV3-1/TRBV3-2
DNA: TGTGCCAGCAGCCTACAGGGGGGACGCACTGAAGCTTTCTTT
CDR3: CASSLQGGRTEAFF

size: once
J: TRBJ1-2
D: -
V: TRBV5-1
DNA: TGCGCCAGCAGCTTCTCCACTGATCCTAAATATGGCTACACCTTC
CDR3: CASSFSTDPKYGYTF

size: -
J: TRBJ1-3
D: -
V: TRBV6-6
DNA: TGTGCCAGCAGTTCCTTTTCCGGGGACACCATATATTTT
CDR3: CASSSFSGDTIYF

size: -
J: TRBJ2-1
D: -
V: TRBV10-3
DNA: TGTGCCATCAGTGTTTCAAATGAGCAGTTCTTC
CDR3: CAISVSNEQFF

size: -
J: TRBJ1-2
D: -
V: TRBV6-5
DNA: TGTGCCGTGACAGCTAACTATGGCTACACCTTC
CDR3: CAVTANYGYTF

size: few
J: TRBJ1-1
D: -
V: TRBV7-9
DNA: TGTGCCAGCAGCTTATCCGGGAGGGGCACTGAAGCTTTCTTT
CDR3: CASSLSGRGTEAFF

size: -
J: TRBJ1-4
D: -
V: TRBV9
DNA: TGTGCCAGCAGCGTAGAACAGGGCGGCGAAAAACTGTTTTTT
CDR3: CASSVEQGGEKLFF

size: -
J: TRBJ2-2
D: -
V: TRBV7-9
DNA: TGTGCCAGTTTGCGGGGCAGGGCCACCGGGGAGCTGTTTTTT
CDR3: CASLRGRATGELFF

size: -
J: TRBJ1-4
D: -
V: TRBV3-1/TRBV3-2
DNA: TGTGCCAGCAGCCTAGGAGGGTATGAAAAACTGTTTTTT
CDR3: CASSLGGYEKLFF

size: -
J: TRBJ1-5
D: -
V: TRBV7-8
DNA: TGTGCCAGCAGCTTAGTCGGGGGTATAAGCAATCAGCCCCAGCATTTT
CDR3: CASSLVGGISNQPQHF

size: -
J: TRBJ1-6
D: -
V: TRBV2
DNA: TGTGCCAGCAGTGGCACAGGGTTTTGGAATTCACCCCTCCACTTT
CDR3: CASSGTGFWNSPLHF

size: few
J: TRBJ1-6
D: -
V: TRBV11-2
DNA: TGTGCCAGCACCCGCCCGGGTACCTATAATTCACCCCTCCACTTT
CDR3: CASTRPGTYNSPLHF

size: few
J: TRBJ2-5
D: TRBD2
V: TRBV7-9
DNA: TGTGCCAGCAGGCCACCCGAAGCGGGAGGGCCGATGGAGACCCAGTACTTC
CDR3: CASRPPEAGGPMETQYF

size: -
J: TRBJ1-1
D: TRBD1
V: TRBV27
DNA: TGTGCCAGCAGTCGGGACAGAGCGAACACTGAAGCTTTCTTT
CDR3: CASSRDRANTEAFF

size: -
J: TRBJ1-1
D: TRBD1
V: TRBV20-1
DNA: TGCAGTGCTAGTAAAACAGGGGGCGAAACTGAAGCTTTCTTT
CDR3: CSASKTGGETEAFF

size: -
J: TRBJ1-2
D: TRBD1
V: TRBV24-1
DNA: TGTGCCACCAGCGACACAGGGGATGGCTACACCTTC
CDR3: CATSDTGDGYTF

size: -
J: TRBJ1-1
D: -
V: TRBV7-2
DNA: TGTGCCAGCAGCTTAGCGACGACAGCGAACACTGAAGCTTTCTTT
CDR3: CASSLATTANTEAFF

size: -
J: TRBJ2-1
D: -
V: TRBV6-2/TRBV6-3
DNA: TGTGCCAGCAGTGACCCGGGCAATGAGCAGTTCTTC
CDR3: CASSDPGNEQFF

size: -
J: TRBJ1-3
D: -
V: TRBV30
DNA: TGTGCCTGGAGTGTAAGGGTTCAGGGCTCTGGAAACACCATATATTTT
CDR3: CAWSVRVQGSGNTIYF

size: -
J: TRBJ2-5
D: -
V: TRBV28
DNA: TGTGCCAGCAGTTTAGGTGGGCAGTTGGAGACCCAGTACTTC
CDR3: CASSLGGQLETQYF

size: -
J: TRBJ1-4
D: TRBD1
V: TRBV7-8
DNA: TGTGCCAGCAGCTCCCGGGACAGGGGGGGAAAACTGTTTTTT
CDR3: CASSSRDRGGKLFF

size: -
J: TRBJ1-2
D: -
V: TRBV29-1
DNA: TGCAGCGTTGTTCGACAGGCTAACTATGGCTACACCTTC
CDR3: CSVVRQANYGYTF

size: -
J: TRBJ1-4
D: TRBD1
V: TRBV7-6
DNA: TGTGCCAGCAGCTTTACAGGGGGCTCTAATGAAAAACTGTTTTTT
CDR3: CASSFTGGSNEKLFF